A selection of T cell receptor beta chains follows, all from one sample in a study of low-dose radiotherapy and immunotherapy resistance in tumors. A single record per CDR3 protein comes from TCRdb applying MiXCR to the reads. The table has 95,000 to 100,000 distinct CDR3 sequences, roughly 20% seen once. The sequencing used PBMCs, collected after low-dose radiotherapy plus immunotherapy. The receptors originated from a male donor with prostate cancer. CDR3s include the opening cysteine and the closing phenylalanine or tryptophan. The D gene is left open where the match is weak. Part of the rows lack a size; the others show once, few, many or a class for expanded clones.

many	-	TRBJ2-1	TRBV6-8	CASSFEGAVSEQFF	TGTGCCAGCAGTTTCGAGGGCGCTGTGAGTGAGCAGTTCTTC
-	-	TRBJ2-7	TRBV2	CASSGGRPDEQYF	TGTGCCAGCAGTGGTGGCAGGCCCGACGAGCAGTACTTC
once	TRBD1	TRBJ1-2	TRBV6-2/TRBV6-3	CAGQTGNGYTF	TGTGCCGGACAGACAGGGAACGGCTACACCTTC
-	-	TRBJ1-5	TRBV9	CASSETGWSNQPQHF	TGTGCCAGCAGCGAAACGGGATGGAGCAATCAGCCCCAGCATTTT
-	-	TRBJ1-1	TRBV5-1	CASSLQEGTEAFF	TGCGCCAGCAGCTTACAGGAGGGCACTGAAGCTTTCTTT
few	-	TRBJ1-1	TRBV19	CASSISVSNTEAFF	TGTGCCAGTAGTATATCTGTTTCGAACACTGAAGCTTTCTTT
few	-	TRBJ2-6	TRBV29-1	CSVDDSSGANVLTF	TGCAGCGTCGACGACAGCTCTGGGGCCAACGTCCTGACTTTC
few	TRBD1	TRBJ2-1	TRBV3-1	CASSQDWGQGDEQFF	TGTGCCAGCAGCCAAGATTGGGGACAGGGGGATGAGCAGTTCTTC
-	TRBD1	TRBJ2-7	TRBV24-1	CATSPTGVDEQYF	TGTGCCACCAGTCCCACAGGGGTCGACGAGCAGTACTTC
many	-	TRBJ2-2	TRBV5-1	CASSFPTPGELFF	TGCGCCAGCAGCTTCCCCACCCCCGGGGAGCTGTTTTTT
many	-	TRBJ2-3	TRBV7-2	CASSLVPPDTQYF	TGTGCCAGCAGCTTAGTCCCCCCAGATACGCAGTATTTT
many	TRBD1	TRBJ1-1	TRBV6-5	CASSERTGARTEAFF	TGTGCCAGCAGTGAAAGGACAGGGGCGAGAACTGAAGCTTTCTTT
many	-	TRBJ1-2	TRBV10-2	CASSESGAGGYTF	TGCGCCAGCAGTGAGTCGGGGGCGGGCGGCTACACCTTC
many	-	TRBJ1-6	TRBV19	CASNRQTDSPLHF	TGTGCCAGTAACCGGCAGACCGATTCACCCCTCCACTTT
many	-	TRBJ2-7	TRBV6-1	CASSESGSEQYF	TGCGCCAGCAGTGAGTCGGGTTCCGAGCAGTACTTC
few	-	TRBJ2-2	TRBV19	CASSRVNTGELFF	TGTGCCAGTAGTCGTGTGAACACCGGGGAGCTGTTTTTT
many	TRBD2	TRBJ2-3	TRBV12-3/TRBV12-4	CASSFGTSGGTNTQYF	TGTGCCAGCAGTTTCGGGACTAGCGGGGGCACCAATACGCAGTATTTT
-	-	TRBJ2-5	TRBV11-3	CASSRTSGSQETQYF	TGTGCCAGCAGCCGTACATCAGGGTCGCAAGAGACCCAGTACTTC
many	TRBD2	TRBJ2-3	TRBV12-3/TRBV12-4	CASSLLAVTDTQYF	TGTGCCAGCAGTTTACTAGCGGTCACAGATACGCAGTATTTT
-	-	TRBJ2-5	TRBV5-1	CASSWRPQETQYF	TGCGCCAGCAGCTGGAGGCCACAAGAGACCCAGTACTTC
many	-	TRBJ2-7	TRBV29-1	CSVEGFRAGSEQYF	TGCAGCGTTGAAGGGTTCCGGGCTGGCTCCGAGCAGTACTTC
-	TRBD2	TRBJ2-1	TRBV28	CASSAGLAGGPGNEQFF	TGTGCCAGCAGCGCGGGACTAGCGGGAGGGCCGGGGAATGAGCAGTTCTTC
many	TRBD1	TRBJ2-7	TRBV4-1	CASSQGGTDLPEQYF	TGCGCCAGCAGCCAAGGGGGGACAGATTTACCCGAGCAGTACTTC
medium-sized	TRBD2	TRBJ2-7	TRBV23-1	CASSQGLAYEQYF	TGCGCCAGCAGTCAAGGACTAGCCTACGAGCAGTACTTC
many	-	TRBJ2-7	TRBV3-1	CASSLGGGNEQYF	TGTGCCAGCAGCCTCGGGGGAGGCAACGAGCAGTACTTC
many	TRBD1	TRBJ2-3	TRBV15	CATSSRGFRTDTQYF	TGTGCCACCAGCAGCAGGGGGTTTCGCACAGATACGCAGTATTTT
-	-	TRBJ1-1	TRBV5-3	CASSFGRGGTEAFF	TGTGCCAGCAGCTTCGGTCGGGGTGGCACTGAAGCTTTCTTT
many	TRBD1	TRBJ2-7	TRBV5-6	CASSLVGGTGTYEQYF	TGTGCCAGCAGCTTGGTAGGTGGGACAGGGACCTACGAGCAGTACTTC